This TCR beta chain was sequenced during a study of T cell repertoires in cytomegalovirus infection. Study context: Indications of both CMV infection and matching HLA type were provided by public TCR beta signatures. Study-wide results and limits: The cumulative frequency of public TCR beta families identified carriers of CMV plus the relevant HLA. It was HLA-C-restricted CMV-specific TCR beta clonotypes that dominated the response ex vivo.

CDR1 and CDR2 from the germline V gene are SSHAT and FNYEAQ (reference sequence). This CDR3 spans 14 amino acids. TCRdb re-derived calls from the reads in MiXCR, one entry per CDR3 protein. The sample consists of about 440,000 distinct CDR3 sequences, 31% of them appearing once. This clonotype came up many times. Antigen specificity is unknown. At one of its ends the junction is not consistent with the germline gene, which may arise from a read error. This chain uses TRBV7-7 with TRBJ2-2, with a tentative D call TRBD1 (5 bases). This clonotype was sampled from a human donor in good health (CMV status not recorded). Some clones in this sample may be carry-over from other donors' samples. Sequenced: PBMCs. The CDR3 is CASSPGQNTGELFF. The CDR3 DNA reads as TGTGCTAGCAGCCCCGGACAAAACACCGGGGAGCTGTTTTTT.